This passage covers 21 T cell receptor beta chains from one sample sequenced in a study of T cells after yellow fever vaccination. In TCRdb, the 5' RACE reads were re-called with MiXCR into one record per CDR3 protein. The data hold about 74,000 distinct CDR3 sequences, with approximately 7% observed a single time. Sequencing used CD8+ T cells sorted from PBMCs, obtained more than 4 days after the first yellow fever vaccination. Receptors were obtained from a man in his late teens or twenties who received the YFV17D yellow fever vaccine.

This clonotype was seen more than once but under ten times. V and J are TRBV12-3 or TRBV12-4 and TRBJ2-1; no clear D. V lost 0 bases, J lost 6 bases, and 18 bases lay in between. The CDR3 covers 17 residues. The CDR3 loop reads CASSLAFTGPPGNEQFF. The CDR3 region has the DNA TGTGCCAGCAGTTTAGCGTTTACGGGCCCCCCTGGCAATGAGCAGTTCTTC.

The CDR3 loop reads CASMPDLAMLVNEQFF. CDR3 bases: TGTGCCAGCATGCCCGACTTAGCGATGCTAGTGAATGAGCAGTTCTTC. This chain connects TRBV12-3 or TRBV12-4 to TRBJ2-1; D is possibly TRBD2 (5 bases). The CDR3 loop spans 16 amino acids. V dropped 7 bases and J dropped 7 bases, with 23 bases sitting between them.

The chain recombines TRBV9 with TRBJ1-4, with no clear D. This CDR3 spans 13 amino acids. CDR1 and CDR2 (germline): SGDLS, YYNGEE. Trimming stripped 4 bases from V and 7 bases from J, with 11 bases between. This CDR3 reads CASSPPRGEKLFF. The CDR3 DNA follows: TGTGCCAGCAGCCCCCCCCGGGGTGAAAAACTGTTTTTT.

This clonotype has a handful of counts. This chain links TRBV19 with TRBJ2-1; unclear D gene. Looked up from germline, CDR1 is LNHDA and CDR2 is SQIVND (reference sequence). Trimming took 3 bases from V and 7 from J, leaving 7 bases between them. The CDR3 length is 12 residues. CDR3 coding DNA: TGTGCCAGTAGTATGGTTGCTAATGAGCAGTTCTTC. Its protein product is CASSMVANEQFF.

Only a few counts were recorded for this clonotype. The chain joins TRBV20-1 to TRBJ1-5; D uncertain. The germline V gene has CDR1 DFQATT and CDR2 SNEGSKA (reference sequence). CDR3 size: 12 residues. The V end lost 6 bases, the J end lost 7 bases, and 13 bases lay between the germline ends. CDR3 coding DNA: TGCAGTGCCCTGGCAATCGGGCAGCCCCAGCATTTT. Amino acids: CSALAIGQPQHF.

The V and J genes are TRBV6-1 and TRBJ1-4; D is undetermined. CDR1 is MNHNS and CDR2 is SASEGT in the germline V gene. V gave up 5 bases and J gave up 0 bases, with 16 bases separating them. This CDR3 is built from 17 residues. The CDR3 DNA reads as TGTGCCAGCAGTATAGCCTGGGCGCCAGCAACTAATGAAAAACTGTTTTTT. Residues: CASSIAWAPATNEKLFF.

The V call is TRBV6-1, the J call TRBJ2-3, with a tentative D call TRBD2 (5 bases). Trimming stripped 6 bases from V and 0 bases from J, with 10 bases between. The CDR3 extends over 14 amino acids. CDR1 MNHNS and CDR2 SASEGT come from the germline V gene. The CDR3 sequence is CASSRGSSTDTQYF. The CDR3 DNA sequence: TGTGCCAGCAGCCGCGGGTCGAGCACAGATACGCAGTATTTT.

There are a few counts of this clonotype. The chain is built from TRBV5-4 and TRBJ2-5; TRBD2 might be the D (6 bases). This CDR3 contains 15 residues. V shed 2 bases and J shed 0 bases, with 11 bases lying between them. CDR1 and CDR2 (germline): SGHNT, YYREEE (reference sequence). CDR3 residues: CASSFGDLYQETQYF. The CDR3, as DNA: TGTGCCAGCAGCTTTGGGGACTTGTACCAAGAGACCCAGTACTTC.

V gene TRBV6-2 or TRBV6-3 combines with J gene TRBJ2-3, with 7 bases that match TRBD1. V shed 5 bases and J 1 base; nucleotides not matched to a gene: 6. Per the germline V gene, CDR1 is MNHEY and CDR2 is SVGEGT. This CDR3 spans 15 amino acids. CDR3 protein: CASSTITGGTDTQYF. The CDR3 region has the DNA TGTGCCAGCAGTACTATCACAGGGGGCACAGATACGCAGTATTTT.

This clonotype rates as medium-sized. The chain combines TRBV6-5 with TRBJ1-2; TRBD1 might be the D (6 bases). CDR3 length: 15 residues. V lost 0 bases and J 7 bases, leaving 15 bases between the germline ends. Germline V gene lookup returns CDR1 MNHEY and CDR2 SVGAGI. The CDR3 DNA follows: TGTGCCAGCAGTTACTCGACTGGGACATCGGGTGGCTACACCTTC. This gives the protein CASSYSTGTSGGYTF.

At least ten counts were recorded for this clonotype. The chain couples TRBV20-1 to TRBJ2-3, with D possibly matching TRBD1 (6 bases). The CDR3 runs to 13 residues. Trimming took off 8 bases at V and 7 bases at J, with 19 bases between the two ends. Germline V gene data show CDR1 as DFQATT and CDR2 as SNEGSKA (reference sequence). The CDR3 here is CSPRDKTDYTQYF. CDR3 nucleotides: TGCAGTCCCCGGGACAAAACTGACTATACGCAGTATTTT.

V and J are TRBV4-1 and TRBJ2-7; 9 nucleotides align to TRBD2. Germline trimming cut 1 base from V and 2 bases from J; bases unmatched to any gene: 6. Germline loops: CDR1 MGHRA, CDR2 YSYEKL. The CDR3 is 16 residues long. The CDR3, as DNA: TGCGCCAGCAGCCAAGGCTCGGGACTAGCAACCTACGAGCAGTACTTC. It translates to CASSQGSGLATYEQYF.

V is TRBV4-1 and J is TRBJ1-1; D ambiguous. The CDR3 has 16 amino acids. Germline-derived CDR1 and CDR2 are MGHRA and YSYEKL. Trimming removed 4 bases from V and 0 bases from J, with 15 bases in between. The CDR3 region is CASSPVGTKMNTEAFF. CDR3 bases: TGCGCCAGCAGCCCGGTGGGTACAAAGATGAACACTGAAGCTTTCTTT.

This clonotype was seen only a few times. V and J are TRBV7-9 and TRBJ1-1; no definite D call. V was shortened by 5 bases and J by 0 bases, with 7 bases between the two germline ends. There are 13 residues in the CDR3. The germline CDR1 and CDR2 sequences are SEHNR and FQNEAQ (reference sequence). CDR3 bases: TGTGCCAGCAGCGCCCCCCTGAACACTGAAGCTTTCTTT. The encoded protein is CASSAPLNTEAFF.

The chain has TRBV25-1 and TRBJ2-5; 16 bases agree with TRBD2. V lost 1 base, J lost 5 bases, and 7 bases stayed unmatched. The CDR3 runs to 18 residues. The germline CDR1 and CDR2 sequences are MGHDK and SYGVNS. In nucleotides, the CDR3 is TGTGCCAGCAGTGAATCGGGACTAGCGGGGGGGCATATGGAGACCCAGTACTTC. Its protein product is CASSESGLAGGHMETQYF.

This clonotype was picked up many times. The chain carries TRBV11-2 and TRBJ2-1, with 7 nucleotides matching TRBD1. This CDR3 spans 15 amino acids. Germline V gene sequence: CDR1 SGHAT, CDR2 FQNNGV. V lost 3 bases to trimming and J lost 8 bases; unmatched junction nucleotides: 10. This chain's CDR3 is CASSFGDSGGDEQFF. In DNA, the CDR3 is TGTGCCAGCAGCTTCGGGGACAGCGGCGGCGATGAGCAGTTCTTC.

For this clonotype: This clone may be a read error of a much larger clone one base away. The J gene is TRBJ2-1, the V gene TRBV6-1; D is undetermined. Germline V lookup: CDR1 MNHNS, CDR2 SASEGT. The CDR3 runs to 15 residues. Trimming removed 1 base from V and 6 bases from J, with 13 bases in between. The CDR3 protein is CASSEEEARFNEQFF. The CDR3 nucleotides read TGTGCCAGCAGTGAAGAGGAAGCTAGATTCAATGAGCAGTTCTTC.

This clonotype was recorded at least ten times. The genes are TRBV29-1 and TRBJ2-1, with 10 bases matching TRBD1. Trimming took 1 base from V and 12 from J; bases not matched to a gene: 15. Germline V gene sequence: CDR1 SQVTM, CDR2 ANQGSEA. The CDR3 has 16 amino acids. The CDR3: CSVEAIVGQGGIGQFF. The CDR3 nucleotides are TGCAGCGTTGAAGCCATCGTTGGACAGGGGGGGATAGGGCAGTTCTTC.

CDR3 region: CASSPYIGNQPQHF. The DNA for the CDR3 is TGTGCCAGCAGTCCCTATATCGGCAATCAGCCCCAGCATTTT. V gene TRBV27 combines with J gene TRBJ1-5, with D uncertain. The germline V gene encodes CDR1 MNHEY and CDR2 SMNVEV (reference sequence). V gave up 5 bases and J gave up 2 bases, with 10 bases separating them. This CDR3 spans 14 amino acids.

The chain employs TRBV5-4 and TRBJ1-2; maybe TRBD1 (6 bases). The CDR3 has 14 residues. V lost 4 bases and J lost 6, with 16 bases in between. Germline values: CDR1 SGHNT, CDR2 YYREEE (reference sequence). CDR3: CASSPRQGSDGYTF. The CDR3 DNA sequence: TGTGCCAGCAGCCCCCGGCAGGGGTCGGATGGCTACACCTTC. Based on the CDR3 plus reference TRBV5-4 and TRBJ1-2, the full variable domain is ETGVTQSPTHLIKTRGQQVTLRCSSQSGHNTVSWYQQALGQGPQFIFQYYREEENGRGNFPPRFSGLQFPNYSSELNVNALELDDSALYLCASSPRQGSDGYTFGSGTRLTVV.

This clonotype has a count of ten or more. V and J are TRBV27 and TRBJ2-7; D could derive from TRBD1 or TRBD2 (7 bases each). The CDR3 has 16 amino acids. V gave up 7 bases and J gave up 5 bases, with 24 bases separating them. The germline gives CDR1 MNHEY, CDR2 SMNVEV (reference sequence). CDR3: CASTRRGGGYIDEQYF. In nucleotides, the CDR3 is TGTGCCAGCACCCGGCGGGGAGGGGGCTATATTGACGAGCAGTACTTC.